This paragraph reports one T cell receptor beta chain. This clonotype was seen only a few times. Its antigen is still unknown. The input lacks base qualities; no much larger clone sits a single base away. Receptor amplification or capture employed multiplex PCR. Reads for this sample came from an Illumina HiSeq 4000. CDR3 regions were amplified by Arm-PCR with iRepertoire HTBI primers to construct TCR beta libraries. Before sequencing, the PCR products underwent gel purification. In the original analysis: A total of around 66 TRBV and 14 TRBJ segments were identified across samples and were used for gene usage analysis of CDR3 amino acid clonotypes. COPE and FqMerger were used to merge filtered high-quality paired reads into contigs. BLAST was used to align contigs to IMGT TRBV, TRBD and TRBJ reference genes, with CDR3 defined following IMGT. Clonotypes above 0.1% frequency were classified as highly expanded clones. Repertoire diversity was measured by Shannon entropy, and V-J evenness by the Gini coefficient. A clonotype was considered public if more than one individual shared it. The raw public data were reprocessed by TCRdb itself: fastp quality trimming at Q25, MiXCR clonotype calling, in-frame beta chains only. Rows are unified per CDR3 protein, each entry keeping the most common DNA and genes. In this record, the V and J calls reflect TCRdb's handling and not the investigators' own analysis. For this sample there are around 450,000 distinct CDR3 sequences; around 15% appear just once. 12% of the sample comes from the top ten.

The data originate from a study of regulatory T cells in long-lasting Graves disease (dated by TCRdb to the early 2020s). Concerning the study at large: Patients with newly diagnosed Graves' disease had been on antithyroid drugs for under 3 months. The study was conducted in China and was registered as a clinical trial. TCR sequencing covered around 13 persistent and approximately 20 newly diagnosed Graves' disease patients, around 33 samples in total. Peripheral blood TCR sequencing and RNA sequencing compared persistent Graves' disease patients with newly diagnosed Graves' disease patients.

Points the paper makes about the study in general: TRBV28, TRBJ1-2 and TRBJ2-5 were preferentially used in persistent disease, while TRBV20-1 and TRBJ2-1 were favored in newly diagnosed disease. Persistent patients shared more public clonotypes among themselves (around 2,500) than newly diagnosed patients did (more than 950). Persistent Graves' disease patients showed lower TCR Shannon entropy and fewer highly expanded clones than newly diagnosed patients, suggesting clonal expansion. The authors noted that the small sample size was a limitation that may lower accuracy. Only the TCR beta chain was sequenced and analyzed. Because the primary lesion, thyroid tissue, could not be accessed, the study looked at peripheral blood alone.

CDR1 MDHEN and CDR2 SYDVKM were looked up in the germline V gene. Measured from the cysteine to the phenylalanine, the CDR3 is 15 residues long. Kept here is only the CDR3 DNA, which spans 45 bases and is read in frame from base 1. Trimming takes 5 bases from V and 1 base from J, and the germline ends sit 15 bases apart. The time point label of this sample denotes: newly diagnosed GD, antithyroid drugs for less than 3 months. RNA was extracted from PBMCs in TRIzol for both TCR sequencing and RNA sequencing. The diagnosis of Graves' disease followed American Thyroid Association guidelines. Recruitment of patients was carried out at an endocrinology department in Xi'an, China. Each patient gave about 9.1 milliliters of peripheral blood, collected in an EDTA anticoagulant tube. Ficoll Paque Plus density gradient separation was used to isolate PBMCs, and no additional T cell sorting was done. RNA quality was checked with an Agilent 2100 Bioanalyzer and agarose gel, and concentration with a NanoDrop 2000.

Separately, the same data were catalogued under a study of T cells in Graves' hyperthyroidism and ophthalmopathy. The second publication reports: Stable Graves' hyperthyroidism was defined as no progression to ophthalmopathy during 18 months of follow-up. The hyperthyroidism patients were between 18 and 65 years old and newly diagnosed, with a disease duration of less than 2 months. Exclusion was applied to patients with uncontrolled infections, other autoimmune diseases, pregnancy or lactation. Diagnoses were established on the basis of clinical symptoms, serum thyroxine and TRAb, thyroid ultrasound, and orbital computed tomography. A first-round RT-PCR of the TCR CDR3 used the HTBI primer set with the Qiagen OneStep RT-PCR kit. Most expanded thyroid clonotypes (frequency above 0.001) were also found in blood, which suggests that blood repertoires may mirror thyroid immune responses. A 13 V-J signature model separated ophthalmopathy from stable hyperthyroidism, with about 88% sensitivity and 81% to 82% specificity in cross-validation and 80%/75% in testing. In validation, the model predicted progression to ophthalmopathy with approximately 71% sensitivity and less than 80% specificity, a median of 6.5 months before onset. To identify distinguishing TCR V-J signatures, a discovery cohort of 90 to 100 patients was used, comprising 43 with Graves' ophthalmopathy and around 60 with stable Graves' hyperthyroidism. Prospective prediction of ophthalmopathy was tested in an independent validation cohort consisting of 18 hyperthyroidism patients and more than 15 patients who later progressed to ophthalmopathy. For training and testing, the roughly 97 patients in the discovery cohort were randomly divided in a 7:3 ratio. In six Graves' hyperthyroidism patients, the study also compared T-cell repertoires from thyroid tissue with T-cell repertoires from blood. After sampling, hyperthyroidism patients received methimazole starting at 30 mg daily, and ophthalmopathy patients received high-dose intravenous methylprednisolone. Libraries were constructed in a second round of multiplex PCR, after which size selection and purification were carried out. The libraries were sequenced on an Illumina HiSeq2000 using paired-end 100 bp reads. SOAPnuke was used to process the raw data, throwing out any read that contained adapters or uncalled bases, had a mean Phred below 15, or lacked an exact constant-primer or identifier match. COPE v1.2.5 was used to merge the high-quality paired reads, and each unique nucleotide sequence was defined as a clonotype. Clonotypes were aligned to IMGT TRBV, TRBD and TRBJ reference segments using MiTCR v1.1. The analysis included only V-J combinations with a frequency above 0.0001, which together covered 99% to 99.2% of the repertoires. A TCS score was defined as the ratio between F50 (clonal expansion) and ExV (chaos), using BLOSUM62-based TCRdist between CDR3 peptides within each V-J. Welch's t-statistics and random forest reduced 500 to 650 V-J features to around 14, which were used in a naive Bayes classifier (R e1071). Sample size was not statistically predetermined, and blinding of investigators to group allocation was not performed. The paper reports TCR Vbeta CDR3 sequencing of more than 120 peripheral blood samples: 43 ophthalmopathy, fewer than 85 hyperthyroidism and approximately 17 progressor patients.

Here the sequenced sample was peripheral blood mononuclear cells (PBMCs), taken at new diagnosis, from a patient treated with antithyroid drugs. The TCR was taken from a man between 35 and 55 years old with Graves disease. Donor details come from another sample of the same person, matched by shared clones. The chain uses TRBV28 and TRBJ2-7; TRBD2 is a weak D gene call, 5 bases matching. The CDR3 is CASSPWTENSYEQYF. At the DNA level, the sequence is TGTGCCAGCAGTCCGTGGACTGAAAATTCCTACGAGCAGTACTTC.